Below are 6 T cell receptor beta chains sequenced from a single sample in a study of blood T cell repertoires in COVID-19. This table comes from immunoSEQ multiplex PCR, and its TCRdb copy is limited to in-frame clones, with some not included. The table records 90,000 to 150,000 clones, roughly 80% of them present only once. The sequencing sample was made of peripheral blood. The receptors here all came from a human donor in a cohort sampled during active COVID-19.

This sequence joins TRBV11-2 and TRBJ2-2; D gene unclear. This CDR3 is built from 13 residues. Germline values: CDR1 SGHAT, CDR2 FQNNGV. The V and J ends lost 5 bases and 6 bases respectively, with 10 bases between them. This CDR3 is CASSNDKPGELFF. In DNA form, the CDR3 reads TGTGCCAGCAGCAATGACAAGCCCGGGGAGCTGTTTTTT.

The chain is built from TRBV24-1 and TRBJ1-4; maybe TRBD1 (5 bases). The germline V gene encodes CDR1 KGHDR and CDR2 SFDVKD. V was trimmed by 12 bases and J by 5 bases, leaving 18 bases between them. This CDR3 comprises 14 residues. In DNA, the CDR3 is TGTGCCCCCCCTGGGGCCAGCCAAAATGAAAAACTGTTTTTT. Amino acids: CAPPGASQNEKLFF.

The chain has TRBV12-2 and TRBJ2-7; the table assigns TRBD2, which was not confirmed against the DNA. TRBV12-2 has pseudogene status. This CDR3 has 14 amino acids. CDR3 protein: CASRTRRGIYEQYF. CDR3 nucleotides: TGTGCAAGTCGCACCAGGAGAGGGATCTACGAGCAGTACTTC.

In this sample, this clone turned up a few times. The CDR3 nucleotides are TGCAGCGTTGATTCAGGGGATGGCTACACCTTC. Amino acids: CSVDSGDGYTF. V is TRBV29-1 and J is TRBJ1-2; maybe TRBD1 (6 bases). The CDR3 is 11 amino acids. Trimming pared 3 bases from V and 6 bases from J, leaving 8 bases between. Germline V lookup: CDR1 SQVTM, CDR2 ANQGSEA.

This chain links TRBV19 with TRBJ1-3; TRBD1 matches 8 bases. The CDR3 is made up of 16 amino acids. The trim removed 6 bases at V and 2 bases at J, leaving 9 bases unmatched. Germline-derived CDR1 and CDR2 are LNHDA and SQIVND (reference sequence). The CDR3 sequence: CASSPGRGLTGNTIYF. In DNA form, the CDR3 reads TGTGCCAGTAGCCCCGGCAGGGGGCTTACTGGAAACACCATATATTTT. Together with reference TRBV19 and TRBJ1-3, the CDR3 gives the full variable domain: DGGITQSPKYLFRKEGQNVTLSCEQNLNHDAMYWYRQDPGQGLRLIYYSQIVNDFQKGDIAEGYSVSREKKESFPLTVTSAQKNPTAFYLCASSPGRGLTGNTIYFGEGSWLTVV.

This chain uses TRBV4-1 with TRBJ1-3; the D is unclear. The CDR3 contains 13 residues. CDR1 MGHRA and CDR2 YSYEKL come from the germline V gene. Trimming removed 4 bases from V and 3 bases from J, with 7 bases in between. In DNA form, the CDR3 reads TGCGCCAGCAGCCCCTATCTTGGAAACACCATATATTTT. Protein product: CASSPYLGNTIYF.